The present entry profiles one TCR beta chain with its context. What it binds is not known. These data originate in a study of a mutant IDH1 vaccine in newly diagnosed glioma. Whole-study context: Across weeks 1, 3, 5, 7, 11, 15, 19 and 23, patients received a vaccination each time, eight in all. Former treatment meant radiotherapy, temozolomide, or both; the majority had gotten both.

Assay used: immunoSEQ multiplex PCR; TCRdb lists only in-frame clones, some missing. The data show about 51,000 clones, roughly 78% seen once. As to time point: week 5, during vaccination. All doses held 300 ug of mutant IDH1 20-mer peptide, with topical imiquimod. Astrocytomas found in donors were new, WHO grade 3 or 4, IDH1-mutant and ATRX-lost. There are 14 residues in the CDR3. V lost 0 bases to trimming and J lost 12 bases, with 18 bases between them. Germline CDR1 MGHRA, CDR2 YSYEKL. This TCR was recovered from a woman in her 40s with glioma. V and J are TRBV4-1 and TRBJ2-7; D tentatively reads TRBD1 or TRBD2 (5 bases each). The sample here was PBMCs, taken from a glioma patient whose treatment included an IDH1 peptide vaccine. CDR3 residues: CASSQDTDGALVYF. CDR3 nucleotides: TGCGCCAGCAGCCAAGATACTGACGGGGCTCTTGTGTACTTC.